This T cell receptor (beta chain) was found in a study of shared clonotypes between healthy human individuals. There are 13 residues in the CDR3. V was cut by 3 bases and J by 1 base, with 7 bases left in between. In germline, CDR1 is SGHTA, CDR2 FQGNSA. CD45RA+ naive and CD45RA-negative memory subsets were separated from CD4+ cells. Produced via immunoSEQ multiplex PCR; TCRdb's table is partial and in-frame only. The table records around 600,000 clones, about 97% of them present only once. The sequenced material came from naive CD4+ T cells sorted from blood. As to subset: CD45RA+ positively selected. The V gene is TRBV7-2, the J gene TRBJ2-7; D is unclear. The source of this sequence is a woman in her 30s in good health. CDR3 in DNA: TGTGCCAGCAGCTTTGCCGGGTCCTACGAGCAGTACTTC. It translates to CASSFAGSYEQYF.